Listed below are T cell receptor beta chains from one sample, sequenced in a study of blood T cell repertoires in COVID-19. Clones were read by immunoSEQ multiplex PCR, and TCRdb kept only the in-frame ones, dropping some. Found here are fewer than 400,000 clones, more than 75% of them singletons; the top ten hold about 2.9%. Specimen: peripheral blood. These receptors were obtained from a human donor in a cohort sampled during active COVID-19. Each CDR3 is given with its conserved first and last residue. A D gene is named only where the DNA matches it firmly. Clone size is stated in some rows and not others, as once, few, many or a class when expanded.

J: TRBJ1-6
V: TRBV23-1
size: once
length: 18
D: TRBD1
CDR3: CASSPDRGQKRDNSPLHF
DNA: TGCGCCAGCAGCCCCGACAGGGGGCAAAAACGTGATAATTCACCCCTCCACTTT

J: TRBJ1-5
V: TRBV2
size: few
length: 15
D: .
CDR3: CASRRQLTSNQPQHF
DNA: TGTGCCAGCAGGAGGCAGTTGACTAGCAATCAGCCCCAGCATTTT

J: TRBJ2-7
V: TRBV30
size: .
length: 11
D: .
CDR3: CAWSDSYEQYF
DNA: TGTGCCTGGTCCGACAGCTACGAGCAGTACTTC

J: TRBJ2-7
V: TRBV13
size: .
length: 13
D: .
CDR3: CASSLERSLRMYF
DNA: TGTGCCAGCAGCTTAGAACGGTCCCTACGCATGTACTTC

J: TRBJ1-2
V: TRBV29-1
size: .
length: 12
D: TRBD1
CDR3: CSVGTGDYGYTF
DNA: TGCAGCGTTGGTACAGGGGACTATGGCTACACCTTC

J: TRBJ1-2
V: TRBV9
size: .
length: 15
D: TRBD1
CDR3: CASSAARQGARGYTF
DNA: TGTGCCAGCAGCGCTGCGCGACAGGGGGCTAGAGGCTACACCTTC

J: TRBJ2-3
V: TRBV6-1
size: .
length: 15
D: TRBD1
CDR3: CASSETGTDPDTQYF
DNA: TGTGCCAGCAGTGAAACGGGGACAGATCCAGATACGCAGTATTTT

J: TRBJ2-5
V: TRBV5-4
size: .
length: 18
D: TRBD2
CDR3: CASSLGGLADTGGETQYF
DNA: TGTGCCAGCAGCTTGGGTGGACTAGCGGACACGGGAGGAGAGACCCAGTACTTC

J: TRBJ2-6
V: TRBV4-1
size: .
length: 16
D: .
CDR3: CASSQDTGSGANVLTF
DNA: TGCGCCAGCAGCCAAGATACAGGCTCTGGGGCCAACGTCCTGACTTTC

J: TRBJ2-7
V: TRBV7-2
size: .
length: 13
D: .
CDR3: CASSLSRRVEQYF
DNA: TGTGCCAGCAGCTTAAGCAGGCGGGTCGAGCAGTACTTC

J: TRBJ1-4
V: TRBV5-1
size: .
length: 14
D: TRBD1
CDR3: CASRPTGGGEKLFF
DNA: TGCGCCAGCAGACCCACAGGGGGCGGTGAAAAACTGTTTTTT

J: TRBJ1-6
V: TRBV5-6
size: .
length: 14
D: .
CDR3: CASSLVGRNSPLHF
DNA: TGTGCCAGCAGCTTGGTGGGCAGAAATTCACCCCTCCACTTT

J: TRBJ2-7
V: TRBV9
size: many
length: 17
D: TRBD2
CDR3: CASSGGLAGESPYEQYF
DNA: TGTGCCAGCAGCGGAGGACTAGCGGGAGAATCACCCTACGAGCAGTACTTC

J: TRBJ1-5
V: TRBV7-3
size: .
length: 19
D: .
CDR3: CASSLRPFLTWGSNQPQHF
DNA: TGTGCCAGCAGCTTAAGGCCGTTCTTGACCTGGGGCAGCAATCAGCCCCAGCATTTT

J: TRBJ1-4
V: TRBV28
size: .
length: 15
D: TRBD1
CDR3: CASSPPTGDGEKLFF
DNA: TGTGCCAGCAGTCCCCCGACAGGGGATGGTGAAAAACTGTTTTTT

J: TRBJ2-1
V: TRBV29-1
size: few
length: 13
D: TRBD2
CDR3: CSTRSGIWNEQFF
DNA: TGCAGCACGCGAAGCGGGATTTGGAATGAGCAGTTCTTC

J: TRBJ1-1
V: TRBV28
size: .
length: 15
D: .
CDR3: CASSPTGKIGTEAFF
DNA: TGTGCCAGCAGTCCTACAGGGAAGATAGGCACTGAAGCTTTCTTT

J: TRBJ1-3
V: TRBV28
size: .
length: 14
D: .
CDR3: CASSAPNPGNTIYF
DNA: TGTGCCAGCAGTGCCCCTAATCCCGGGAACACCATATATTTT

J: TRBJ1-1
V: TRBV28
size: .
length: 15
D: TRBD1
CDR3: CASSSDGTGYTEAFF
DNA: TGTGCCAGCAGTTCCGACGGGACAGGGTACACTGAAGCTTTCTTT

J: TRBJ2-1
V: TRBV10-1
size: once
length: 15
D: .
CDR3: CASSASRGFGNEQFF
DNA: TGCGCCAGCAGTGCCTCCCGGGGGTTCGGCAATGAGCAGTTCTTC

J: TRBJ1-2
V: TRBV6-4
size: .
length: 15
D: .
CDR3: CASSPLAGGAYGYTF
DNA: TGTGCCAGCAGTCCACTGGCCGGGGGGGCCTATGGCTACACCTTC

J: TRBJ2-3
V: TRBV9
size: once
length: 14
D: TRBD1
CDR3: CASSPGQGAYTQYF
DNA: TGTGCCAGCAGCCCGGGACAGGGGGCATATACGCAGTATTTT

J: TRBJ1-2
V: TRBV30
size: .
length: 12
D: .
CDR3: CAWLKGGYGYTF
DNA: TGTGCCTGGCTAAAAGGGGGCTATGGCTACACCTTC

J: TRBJ2-3
V: TRBV18
size: .
length: 16
D: TRBD2
CDR3: CASSPRASGGFDTQYF
DNA: TGTGCCAGCTCACCACGAGCAAGCGGGGGTTTTGATACGCAGTATTTT

J: TRBJ1-2
V: TRBV4-2
size: many
length: 14
D: .
CDR3: CASSQESGNYGYTF
DNA: TGTGCCAGCAGCCAAGAATCAGGGAACTATGGCTACACCTTC

J: TRBJ2-7
V: TRBV9
size: .
length: 14
D: TRBD2
CDR3: CASSVSGGNYEQYF
DNA: TGTGCCAGCAGCGTGTCGGGGGGGAACTACGAGCAGTACTTC

J: TRBJ2-5
V: TRBV7-3
size: .
length: 15
D: TRBD2
CDR3: CASSSSTSGRGSQYF
DNA: TGTGCCAGCAGCTCCTCGACTAGCGGGAGGGGGTCCCAGTACTTC

J: TRBJ2-7
V: TRBV9
size: .
length: 14
D: .
CDR3: CASSVDGRGREQYF
DNA: TGTGCCAGCAGCGTAGACGGGAGGGGGCGCGAGCAGTACTTC

J: TRBJ1-6
V: TRBV28
size: .
length: 16
D: .
CDR3: CASSFSGTFGNSPLHF
DNA: TGTGCCAGCAGTTTCTCCGGGACTTTTGGGAATTCACCCCTCCACTTT

J: TRBJ1-5
V: TRBV10-2
size: .
length: 15
D: TRBD1
CDR3: CASSDSWGQGRPQHF
DNA: TGCGCCAGCAGTGACTCCTGGGGACAGGGCAGGCCCCAGCATTTT

J: TRBJ2-3
V: TRBV5-1
size: .
length: 16
D: .
CDR3: CASSKEPGGPTDTQYF
DNA: TGCGCCAGCAGCAAAGAACCCGGCGGGCCCACAGATACGCAGTATTTT

J: TRBJ2-1
V: TRBV3-1/TRBV3-2
size: .
length: 12
D: TRBD2
CDR3: CASSQGTLAEFF
DNA: TGTGCCAGCAGCCAAGGAACCCTAGCGGAGTTCTTC

J: TRBJ1-3
V: TRBV19
size: .
length: 17
D: .
CDR3: CASSIQLSKEYGNTIYF
DNA: TGTGCCAGTAGTATCCAGCTCTCGAAGGAGTACGGAAACACCATATATTTT

J: TRBJ2-7
V: TRBV2
size: .
length: 14
D: .
CDR3: CASSSRLGSYEQYF
DNA: TGTGCCAGCAGTTCTAGACTAGGATCCTACGAGCAGTACTTC

J: TRBJ2-5
V: TRBV11-2
size: .
length: 14
D: .
CDR3: CASSLGQGVETQYF
DNA: TGTGCCAGCAGCCTTGGGCAGGGCGTAGAGACCCAGTACTTC

J: TRBJ2-7
V: TRBV7-9
size: .
length: 14
D: TRBD2
CDR3: CASSAGTSEYEQYF
DNA: TGTGCCAGCAGCGCAGGGACTAGCGAGTACGAGCAGTACTTC

J: TRBJ2-7
V: TRBV9
size: .
length: 14
D: TRBD1
CDR3: CASSEGQGAHEQYF
DNA: TGTGCCAGCAGCGAGGGACAGGGGGCCCACGAGCAGTACTTC

J: TRBJ2-7
V: TRBV30
size: once
length: 16
D: TRBD2
CDR3: CAWSPGTSGPHGGQYF
DNA: TGTGCCTGGAGCCCGGGGACTAGCGGCCCACACGGAGGGCAGTACTTC

J: TRBJ2-7
V: TRBV9
size: .
length: 14
D: .
CDR3: CASSVEDYTYEQYF
DNA: TGTGCCAGCAGCGTGGAGGACTATACCTACGAGCAGTACTTC

J: TRBJ1-1
V: TRBV4-1
size: .
length: 14
D: .
CDR3: CASSLGLGSPEAFF
DNA: TGCGCCAGCAGCCTCGGGTTAGGAAGCCCTGAAGCTTTCTTT

J: TRBJ2-1
V: TRBV4-1
size: .
length: 18
D: TRBD2
CDR3: CASSQGTSGGASYNEQFF
DNA: TGCGCCAGCAGCCAAGGGACTAGCGGGGGGGCCTCCTACAATGAGCAGTTCTTC

J: TRBJ1-2
V: TRBV12-3/TRBV12-4
size: .
length: 11
D: .
CDR3: CASSFGRDYTF
DNA: TGTGCCAGCAGTTTTGGGAGGGACTACACCTTC

J: TRBJ1-4
V: TRBV6-5
size: .
length: 15
D: TRBD1
CDR3: CATSDRGATNEKLFF
DNA: TGTGCCACCAGCGACAGGGGGGCAACTAATGAAAAACTGTTTTTT

J: TRBJ2-5
V: TRBV29-1
size: .
length: 13
D: TRBD1
CDR3: CSVENRGQETQYF
DNA: TGCAGCGTTGAAAACAGGGGACAAGAGACCCAGTACTTC

J: TRBJ2-1
V: TRBV3-1/TRBV3-2
size: .
length: 16
D: TRBD2
CDR3: CASSQDLLAGGNEQFF
DNA: TGTGCCAGCAGCCAAGATTTACTAGCGGGGGGTAATGAGCAGTTCTTC

J: TRBJ2-5
V: TRBV15
size: .
length: 13
D: TRBD1
CDR3: CATSGDRGETQYF
DNA: TGTGCCACCAGCGGAGACAGGGGTGAGACCCAGTACTTC

J: TRBJ2-7
V: TRBV4-1
size: .
length: 12
D: .
CDR3: CASSQDTYEQYF
DNA: TGCGCCAGCAGCCAGGACACCTACGAGCAGTACTTC

J: TRBJ2-1
V: TRBV3-1/TRBV3-2
size: .
length: 15
D: TRBD2
CDR3: CASSQDLSGGNEQFF
DNA: TGTGCCAGCAGCCAAGACCTTAGCGGGGGAAATGAGCAGTTCTTC

J: TRBJ2-1
V: TRBV7-3
size: .
length: 16
D: TRBD2
CDR3: CASSLTPGGPGYEQFF
DNA: TGTGCCAGCAGCTTAACGCCGGGAGGGCCCGGTTATGAGCAGTTCTTC

J: TRBJ2-3
V: TRBV6-5
size: once
length: 16
D: TRBD2
CDR3: CASSYLTSGPTDTQYF
DNA: TGTGCCAGCAGTTACTTGACTAGCGGGCCTACAGATACGCAGTATTTT

J: TRBJ2-3
V: TRBV18
size: .
length: 17
D: TRBD2
CDR3: CASSGLAGDRSTDTQYF
DNA: TGTGCCAGCTCCGGACTAGCGGGAGATCGGAGCACAGATACGCAGTATTTT

J: TRBJ1-5
V: TRBV24-1
size: .
length: 13
D: .
CDR3: CATGEQGNQPQHF
DNA: TGTGCCACCGGGGAACAGGGCAATCAGCCCCAGCATTTT

J: TRBJ2-2
V: TRBV2
size: .
length: 15
D: TRBD2
CDR3: CASRRGGARTGELFF
DNA: TGTGCCAGCAGGAGGGGAGGGGCTCGCACCGGGGAGCTGTTTTTT

J: TRBJ1-4
V: TRBV7-9
size: .
length: 14
D: TRBD1
CDR3: CASSLGQGSGKLFF
DNA: TGTGCCAGCAGCTTGGGACAGGGGTCCGGGAAACTGTTTTTT

J: TRBJ1-3
V: TRBV13
size: .
length: 15
D: .
CDR3: CASSLGAAGGNTIYF
DNA: TGTGCCAGCAGCTTGGGGGCAGCAGGTGGAAACACCATATATTTT

J: TRBJ1-2
V: TRBV6-5
size: .
length: 14
D: TRBD1
CDR3: CASSRGQRSYGYTF
DNA: TGTGCCAGCAGCCGGGGACAGAGATCCTATGGCTACACCTTC

J: TRBJ2-7
V: TRBV3-1/TRBV3-2
size: .
length: 15
D: .
CDR3: CASSPSVALTFEQYF
DNA: TGTGCCAGCAGCCCCTCGGTTGCCCTAACCTTCGAGCAGTACTTC